What follows are 9 T cell receptor beta chains derived from one specimen sequenced in a study of cytomegalovirus exposure and HLA in healthy donors. 13 Jbeta primers and 60 Vbeta primers were used for the PCR. The assay was immunoSEQ multiplex PCR, and TCRdb's table has in-frame clones only and misses some. The table includes fewer than 250,000 clones, over 60% detected once. Specimen: PBMCs. The receptors stem from a woman between 40 and 55 years old in good health and CMV-seronegative.

The chain has TRBV25-1 and TRBJ1-2; the D is unclear. Trimming shortened V by 3 bases and J by 7 bases, and 18 bases separated the two germline ends. This CDR3 is built from 15 residues. Germline V CDR1 and CDR2: MGHDK, SYGVNS. CDR3 region: CASSDAAALWSGYTF. The DNA of the CDR3 is TGTGCCAGCAGTGACGCCGCGGCTCTTTGGAGTGGCTACACCTTC.

The chain couples TRBV5-1 to TRBJ1-2, with 7 bases identical to TRBD1. This CDR3 spans 14 amino acids. Germline V gene data show CDR1 as SGHRS and CDR2 as YFSETQ. The ends lost 6 bases at V and 6 bases at J; junction bases unmatched: 11. CDR3: CASTSGTAKNGYTF. Here the CDR3 DNA reads TGCGCCAGCACCTCCGGGACAGCGAAGAATGGCTACACCTTC. Full variable domain (rest looked up from reference TRBV5-1 and TRBJ1-2): KAGVTQTPRYLIKTRGQQVTLSCSPISGHRSVSWYQQTPGQGLQFLFEYFSETQRNKGNFPGRFSGRQFSNSRSEMNVSTLELGDSALYLCASTSGTAKNGYTFGSGTRLTVV.

The gene calls are TRBV10-3 and TRBJ2-3, with TRBD2 identical over 7 bases. The germline gives CDR1 ENHRY, CDR2 SYGVKD. The CDR3 has 15 residues. Trimming at V came to 2 bases and at J to 3 bases, leaving 5 bases not matched to a gene. CDR3 sequence: CAISEALAETDTQYF. The CDR3 nucleotides read TGTGCCATCAGTGAGGCGCTAGCGGAGACAGATACGCAGTATTTT.

This chain connects TRBV19 to TRBJ1-1, with D possibly TRBD1 on 6 matching bases. Trimming left V 5 bases short and J 4 bases short, with 11 bases between. CDR3 length: 13 amino acids. Germline values: CDR1 LNHDA, CDR2 SQIVND (reference sequence). The CDR3 DNA reads TGTGCCAGTAGTCCGCGACAGGTCACTGAAGCTTTCTTT. This gives the protein CASSPRQVTEAFF.

Note on this clone: A junction boundary mismatches the germline segment, possibly from a read error. The chain links TRBV7-2 to TRBJ2-5, with D possibly being TRBD1 or TRBD2 (5 bases each). The CDR3 runs 15 residues. Germline CDR1 and CDR2: SGHTA and FQGNSA. As DNA, the CDR3 is TGTGCCAGCAGCCTAGCTCAGGGCCTCCAGGGGACCCAGTACTTC. Protein product: CASSLAQGLQGTQYF.

The gene calls are TRBV28 and TRBJ1-1; unclear D gene. Germline V gives CDR1 MDHEN, CDR2 SYDVKM. The CDR3 consists of 15 residues. With 10 bases removed from V and 0 bases from J, the gap between germline ends came to 18 bases. Here the CDR3 DNA reads TGTGCCACCTATAAAGGCGGAATTATGAACACTGAAGCTTTCTTT. Its protein is CATYKGGIMNTEAFF.

The V and J genes are TRBV20-1 and TRBJ1-1; D unresolved. This CDR3 has 11 amino acids. V lost 4 bases to trimming and J lost 5 bases, with 8 bases between them. Per the germline V gene, CDR1 is DFQATT and CDR2 is SNEGSKA (reference sequence). CDR3 sequence: CSATLRTEAFF. DNA for the CDR3: TGCAGTGCTACCTTGCGAACTGAAGCTTTCTTT.

The chain recombines TRBV11-3 with TRBJ2-3; 8 bases fit TRBD2. The CDR3 has 15 residues. Looked up from germline, CDR1 is SGHNT and CDR2 is YENEEA. V was pared by 5 bases and J by 1 base, with 5 bases of the junction left unmatched. CDR3 region: CASSPSGSGTDTQYF. The CDR3 coding sequence is TGTGCCAGCAGCCCAAGCGGGAGCGGCACAGATACGCAGTATTTT. The whole variable domain, filled in from reference TRBV11-3 and TRBJ2-3, reads EAGVVQSPRYKIIEKKQPVAFWCNPISGHNTLYWYLQNLGQGPELLIRYENEEAVDDSQLPKDRFSAERLKGVDSTLKIQPAELGDSAVYLCASSPSGSGTDTQYFGPGTRLTVL.

The V gene is TRBV9, the J gene TRBJ1-1; weak D call: TRBD1 (5 bases). This CDR3 has 15 residues. Trimming shortened V by 4 bases and J by 1 base, and 14 bases separated the two germline ends. Germline values: CDR1 SGDLS, CDR2 YYNGEE. Here the CDR3 reads CASSPGGAGNTEAFF. As DNA, the CDR3 is TGTGCCAGCAGCCCAGGAGGGGCAGGGAACACTGAAGCTTTCTTT.